This paragraph covers one T cell receptor (beta chain) sequence. What it binds is not known. PCR used 60 Vbeta primers and 13 Jbeta primers. Assay used: immunoSEQ multiplex PCR; TCRdb lists only in-frame clones, some missing. The table lists under 200,000 clones, about three quarters of them singletons. The CDR3 runs 13 residues. Looked up from germline, CDR1 is MGHRA and CDR2 is YSYEKL. J gave up 8 bases and V 4 bases, and 7 bases lay outside the gene matches. The entry originates in a study of cytomegalovirus exposure and HLA in healthy donors. Regarding the study as a whole: According to a later analysis, donors in an Asian-associated ancestry cluster reportedly had fewer N-insertions than the roughly 670-donor mean.

The sample was PBMCs. The V and J genes are TRBV4-1 and TRBJ1-2, with 7 positions matching TRBD1. The TCR sequence derives from a female donor in good health and CMV-seronegative. CDR3 nucleotides: TGCGCCAGCAGCCCGGGGACAGTCCAGGGCTACACCTTC. It translates to CASSPGTVQGYTF.